This T cell receptor (beta chain) came from a study of blood T cell repertoires in COVID-19. Overall study: The origin of the acute and convalescent COVID-19 samples was the United States, Italy and Spain. PBMCs, B-cell-depleted T cells, or T cells were the source of the cDNA or gDNA that made up the material.

Original methodology: Reference gene primer amplification gave estimated nucleated cell counts. Sequencing was performed with immunoSEQ multiplex PCR; in TCRdb, only in-frame clones are kept and a portion is missing. That table is the source of V, J and clone size, and D and trimming were worked out from the DNA. Of around 100,000 clones listed, under 85% are singletons. The CDR3 covers 14 residues. Looked up from germline, CDR1 is KGHDR and CDR2 is SFDVKD. Trimming cost V 5 bases and J 4 bases; bases outside gene matches: 4. Sample: peripheral blood. The clonotype comes from a human donor in a cohort sampled during active COVID-19. The rearrangement links TRBV24-1 to TRBJ2-1, with 7 bases lining up with TRBD1. This chain's CDR3 is CATSATGAYNEQFF. CDR3 DNA: TGTGCCACCAGTGCTACAGGGGCATACAATGAGCAGTTCTTC.